These 32 T cell receptor beta chains were sequenced from one sample in a study of response to subunit inactivated influenza vaccine. TCRdb re-called the RT-PCR reads with MiXCR, one entry per CDR3 protein. The repertoire consists of approximately 500,000 distinct CDR3 sequences, with roughly 13% occurring once and the leading ten covering about 12%. Source: PBMCs from blood, taken roughly 48 days after vaccination. These receptors came from a man aged 45 to 65 who received an inactivated influenza vaccine.

CDR3 sequence reads: CASSLAPSGRAGDTQYF. The CDR3 region has the DNA TGTGCCAGCAGCTTAGCGCCTAGCGGGAGGGCCGGGGATACGCAGTATTTT. V is TRBV7-6 and J is TRBJ2-3; TRBD2 matches 12 bases. Losses at the gene ends were 0 bases for V and 6 bases for J; bases not matched to a gene: 7. Germline V gene data show CDR1 as SGHVS and CDR2 as FNYEAQ. The CDR3 has 17 residues.

This clonotype was detected a few times. The rearrangement links TRBV20-1 to TRBJ1-6, with no clear D. The V gene lost 4 bases and the J gene lost 0 bases, with 7 bases spanning the gap. Germline V CDR1 and CDR2: DFQATT, SNEGSKA (reference sequence). The CDR3 consists of 14 residues. DNA of the CDR3: TGCAGTGCTACAGGAAACTCCTATAATTCACCCCTCCACTTT. Its protein product is CSATGNSYNSPLHF.

The rearrangement links TRBV20-1 to TRBJ2-7, with a weak D call TRBD1 (5 bases). Trimming shortened V by 3 bases and J by 5 bases, and 14 bases separated the two germline ends. This CDR3 contains 13 residues. Germline V gene sequence: CDR1 DFQATT, CDR2 SNEGSKA (reference sequence). The CDR3 spells CSASGQGPDEQYF. For the CDR3, the DNA is TGCAGTGCTAGCGGCCAGGGCCCTGACGAGCAGTACTTC.

This clonotype was detected many times. This chain joins TRBV20-1 and TRBJ2-1, with 7 positions matching TRBD1. Germline V gene sequence: CDR1 DFQATT, CDR2 SNEGSKA (reference sequence). The CDR3 spans 18 residues. V dropped 3 bases and J dropped 4; count of bases not matched to a gene: 18. Written as DNA, the CDR3 is TGCAGTGCTAGTAGCAACCAAGAACAGGGGATGCTTTACAATGAGCAGTTCTTC. Translation: CSASSNQEQGMLYNEQFF.

The rearrangement links TRBV7-6 to TRBJ2-1; D is possibly TRBD2 (6 bases). Trimming shortened V by 5 bases and J by 8 bases, and 16 bases separated the two germline ends. Germline CDR1 and CDR2: SGHVS and FNYEAQ. The CDR3 loop spans 14 amino acids. CDR3: CASSHPLKRDEQFF. CDR3 nucleotides: TGTGCCAGCAGCCACCCGTTGAAGCGGGATGAGCAGTTCTTC. Full variable domain (rest looked up from reference TRBV7-6 and TRBJ2-1): GAGVSQSPRYKVTKRGQDVALRCDPISGHVSLYWYRQALGQGPEFLTYFNYEAQQDKSGLPNDRFSAERPEGSISTLTIQRTEQRDSAMYRCASSHPLKRDEQFFGPGTRLTVL.

This clonotype has just a few counts. The chain joins TRBV4-3 to TRBJ2-5; 11 bases fit TRBD2. Germline V CDR1 and CDR2: LGHNA, YSLEER. The CDR3 extends over 17 amino acids. The V gene end was trimmed by 0 bases and the J gene end by 6 bases; junction bases not matched to a gene: 9. The CDR3: CASSQDLSGGATKTQYF. The DNA for the CDR3 is TGCGCCAGCAGCCAAGACCTTAGCGGGGGGGCCACGAAGACCCAGTACTTC.

This rearrangement joins TRBV20-1 to TRBJ2-7; 8 nucleotides match TRBD1. Losses at the gene ends were 0 bases for V and 4 bases for J; bases not matched to a gene: 5. The germline V gene has CDR1 DFQATT and CDR2 SNEGSKA (reference sequence). The CDR3 runs 14 residues. The CDR3 DNA reads TGCAGTGCTAGAGATTCGAGACAGGGGTACGAGCAGTACTTC. Protein: CSARDSRQGYEQYF.

This clonotype has just a few counts. This chain connects TRBV20-1 to TRBJ2-1; TRBD1 might be the D (5 bases). The germline V and J ends were trimmed by 1 base and 0 bases, with 13 bases remaining between them. Germline CDR1 reads DFQATT; CDR2 reads SNEGSKA (reference sequence). The CDR3 spans 16 residues. The CDR3 nucleotides read TGCAGTGCTAGAGTGCAAGGGGCAAACTCCTACAATGAGCAGTTCTTC. Encoded protein: CSARVQGANSYNEQFF.

There are a few counts of this clonotype. The rearrangement uses TRBV24-1 and TRBJ2-7; TRBD2 might be the D (5 bases). CDR1 and CDR2 (germline): KGHDR, SFDVKD. The CDR3 length is 17 residues. Trimming shortened V by 4 bases and J by 0 bases, and 18 bases separated the two germline ends. Written as DNA, the CDR3 is TGTGCCACCAGTGAGGTACCCGCGGTAGGACTCTCCTACGAGCAGTACTTC. Translation gives CATSEVPAVGLSYEQYF.

The chain employs TRBV12-3 or TRBV12-4 and TRBJ2-5; D is possibly TRBD2 (6 bases). The CDR3 runs 15 residues. V dropped 5 bases and J dropped 3 bases, with 16 bases sitting between them. This chain's CDR3 is CASSTRLAKKETQYF. Here the CDR3 DNA reads TGTGCCAGCAGTACCCGGCTAGCGAAAAAAGAGACCCAGTACTTC.

This clonotype was recorded a few times. The chain employs TRBV7-9 and TRBJ2-4; D gene uncertain. The germline V gene has CDR1 SEHNR and CDR2 FQNEAQ (reference sequence). The CDR3 has 15 residues. Between the trimmed V and J ends, which lost 2 bases and 0 bases, there was a span of 8 bases. The CDR3 loop reads CASSLLRLAKNIQYF. The CDR3 coding sequence is TGTGCCAGCAGCTTACTCCGTCTAGCCAAAAACATTCAGTACTTC.

This clonotype appeared a few times. The chain uses TRBV7-9 and TRBJ2-5; D possibly uses TRBD1 or TRBD2 (5 bases each). CDR3 length: 13 amino acids. The germline V gene encodes CDR1 SEHNR and CDR2 FQNEAQ (reference sequence). V was shortened by 5 bases and J by 5 bases, with 12 bases between the two germline ends. CDR3 sequence: CASSQGDWETQYF. The CDR3 bases are TGTGCCAGCAGCCAGGGAGACTGGGAGACCCAGTACTTC.

This clonotype was seen more than once but under ten times. The genes are TRBV5-1 and TRBJ2-3; D is unresolved. The CDR3 runs to 14 residues. The V gene lost 5 bases and the J gene lost 2 bases, with 12 bases spanning the gap. Looked up from germline, CDR1 is SGHRS and CDR2 is YFSETQ. In nucleotides, the CDR3 is TGCGCCAGCAGGTTCAGAACCTCCACAGATACGCAGTATTTT. It yields the protein CASRFRTSTDTQYF.

The chain recombines TRBV6-5 with TRBJ2-1; 9 nucleotides align to TRBD2. Germline V gene sequence: CDR1 MNHEY, CDR2 SVGAGI. The V segment lost 4 bases and the J segment 4 bases; nucleotides outside the gene matches: 11. The CDR3 spans 17 residues. Here the CDR3 reads CASSLMAGGPPYNEQFF. CDR3 sequence (DNA): TGTGCCAGCAGTTTAATGGCGGGGGGGCCCCCTTACAATGAGCAGTTCTTC.

This clonotype was seen repeatedly, ten times or more. The chain is built from TRBV12-3 or TRBV12-4 and TRBJ1-5, with TRBD1 as a possible D gene (5 bases). The germline V and J ends were trimmed by 7 bases and 3 bases, with 16 bases remaining between them. The CDR3 spans 15 residues. CDR3 amino acids: CASTLGVGDNQPQHF. CDR3 bases: TGTGCCAGCACCTTAGGGGTGGGAGACAATCAGCCCCAGCATTTT.

This clonotype was seen more than once but under ten times. The chain has TRBV12-3 or TRBV12-4 and TRBJ1-5; TRBD1 matches 9 bases. CDR3 size: 15 residues. V trimming: 5 bases; J trimming: 3 bases; junction bases outside the gene matches: 5. DNA for the CDR3: TGTGCCAGCAGTCCGGGACAGGGTATCAATCAGCCCCAGCATTTT. It is translated as CASSPGQGINQPQHF.

V and J are TRBV12-3 or TRBV12-4 and TRBJ2-1; D is uncertain. The assigned J gene may be wrong: the sequence end matches TRBJ2-7 better. The CDR3 totals 13 residues. CDR3 in amino acids: CASSLGSYNEQYF. In nucleotides, the CDR3 is TGTGCCAGCAGTTTGGGCAGTTACAATGAGCAGTACTTC.

This clonotype occurred many times. V usage is TRBV20-1 and J usage is TRBJ2-7, with D hard to call. The V end lost 7 bases, the J end lost 2 bases, and 15 bases lay between the germline ends. From germline, CDR1 is DFQATT and CDR2 SNEGSKA (reference sequence). CDR3 length equals 13 residues. The CDR3 sequence is CSVVAVTTYEQYF. CDR3 DNA: TGCAGTGTGGTCGCGGTAACGACCTACGAGCAGTACTTC.

This clonotype was picked up a small number of times. This chain connects TRBV12-3 or TRBV12-4 to TRBJ1-3; the D gene is possibly TRBD1 (5 bases). This CDR3 contains 15 residues. The V end was cut by 3 bases, the J end by 1 base, with 10 bases between. CDR3 region: CASSFVGGSGNTIYF. CDR3 DNA sequence: TGTGCCAGCAGTTTCGTCGGGGGATCTGGAAACACCATATATTTT.

V usage is TRBV4-1 and J usage is TRBJ2-7, with TRBD2 matching over 7 bases. Per germline, CDR1 MGHRA and CDR2 YSYEKL. Germline trimming cut 0 bases from V and 9 bases from J; bases unmatched to any gene: 14. The CDR3 runs to 16 residues. The CDR3 reads CASSQDESEARGRQYF. CDR3 coding DNA: TGCGCCAGCAGCCAAGATGAAAGCGAGGCACGCGGGAGGCAGTACTTC.

The chain employs TRBV28 and TRBJ2-7; TRBD1 is a possible D gene (6 bases). This CDR3 spans 14 amino acids. V lost 6 bases and J 1 base, leaving 13 bases between the germline ends. Germline loops: CDR1 MDHEN, CDR2 SYDVKM. The chain's CDR3 is CASRQQGISYEQYF. The CDR3 nucleotides read TGTGCCAGCAGGCAGCAGGGGATTTCCTACGAGCAGTACTTC.

This clonotype showed up just a few times. The genes are TRBV6-2 or TRBV6-3 and TRBJ2-1, with D uncertain. CDR3 length: 15 amino acids. CDR1 MNHEY and CDR2 SVGEGT come from the germline V gene. V lost 6 bases, J lost 4 bases, and 16 bases lay in between. Written as DNA, the CDR3 is TGTGCCAGCAGCCATCTCGGGCATCGTTACAATGAGCAGTTCTTC. Its translation: CASSHLGHRYNEQFF.

In its sample, this clonotype was seen a few times. V gene TRBV6-2 or TRBV6-3 combines with J gene TRBJ2-5; 7 bases are a match to TRBD2. Germline V CDR1 and CDR2: MNHEY, SVGEGT. J lost 1 base, V lost 0 bases, and 2 bases had no gene match. The CDR3 consists of 15 residues. CDR3 amino acids: CASSYSREGQETQYF. The CDR3 DNA reads as TGTGCCAGCAGTTACTCGAGGGAGGGCCAAGAGACCCAGTACTTC.

This clonotype was seen many times. The rearrangement links TRBV24-1 to TRBJ2-1, with D possibly being TRBD1 or TRBD2 (5 bases each). The V end lost 2 bases, the J end lost 5 bases, and 6 bases lay between the germline ends. Germline CDR1 reads KGHDR; CDR2 reads SFDVKD. The CDR3 runs 13 residues. The CDR3 nucleotides read TGTGCCACCAGTGATTCGGGGCACAATGAGCAGTTCTTC. This gives the protein CATSDSGHNEQFF.

The sample holds a few counts of this clonotype. This chain joins TRBV9 and TRBJ2-2; 8 nucleotides agree with TRBD2. V dropped 2 bases and J dropped 3; count of bases not matched to a gene: 3. This CDR3 comprises 15 residues. CDR1 and CDR2 from the germline V gene are SGDLS and YYNGEE. For the CDR3, the DNA is TGTGCCAGCAGCGTCTCGGGGGGGCACACCGGGGAGCTGTTTTTT. It codes for CASSVSGGHTGELFF.

In this sample, this clonotype turned up a few times. This chain uses TRBV12-3 or TRBV12-4 with TRBJ2-1, with 8 nucleotides matching TRBD2. Trimming at V came to 3 bases and at J to 3 bases, leaving 1 base not matched to a gene. CDR3 length: 14 amino acids. CDR3 sequence: CASSFGGDYNEQFF. CDR3 nucleotide sequence: TGTGCCAGCAGTTTCGGGGGGGACTACAATGAGCAGTTCTTC.

This clonotype was observed a few times. The chain has TRBV7-6 and TRBJ2-3; 7 positions match TRBD2. Germline assignment: CDR1 SGHVS and CDR2 FNYEAQ. Germline trimming cut 1 base from V and 3 bases from J; bases unmatched to any gene: 7. The CDR3 loop spans 16 amino acids. Written as DNA, the CDR3 is TGTGCCAGCAGCTTAGTAGGCGGGAGCGGAACAGATACGCAGTATTTT. Translating it yields CASSLVGGSGTDTQYF.

This clonotype turned up a few times. V gene TRBV10-3 combines with J gene TRBJ2-5; D is unresolved. The CDR3 has 12 residues. Trimming shortened V by 3 bases and J by 5 bases, and 7 bases separated the two germline ends. The germline gives CDR1 ENHRY, CDR2 SYGVKD. As DNA, the CDR3 is TGTGCCATCAGTGATTTGGGGGAGACCCAGTACTTC. Translated: CAISDLGETQYF.

This clonotype was seen at least ten times. V usage is TRBV20-1 and J usage is TRBJ2-4; 7 nucleotides align to TRBD1. The CDR3 runs 13 residues. Germline values: CDR1 DFQATT, CDR2 SNEGSKA (reference sequence). Unmatched junction bases numbered 6, after V lost 6 bases and J lost 4 bases. As DNA, the CDR3 is TGCAGTGCGATTAGGGACAGTAAAAACATTCAGTACTTC. It encodes CSAIRDSKNIQYF.

This clonotype was detected ten times or more. This sequence joins TRBV28 and TRBJ2-7, with a possible D match to TRBD1 (7 bases). The germline V gene encodes CDR1 MDHEN and CDR2 SYDVKM. The V end was cut by 8 bases, the J end by 0 bases, with 14 bases between. This CDR3 comprises 14 residues. DNA of the CDR3: TGTGCCAGCGGATACAGGGGAGGCTCCTACGAGCAGTACTTC. Residues: CASGYRGGSYEQYF.

The J gene is TRBJ1-1, the V gene TRBV4-3; TRBD1 matches at 7 bases. V dropped 1 base and J dropped 0; count of bases not matched to a gene: 8. The CDR3 spans 17 residues. Germline V gene lookup returns CDR1 LGHNA and CDR2 YSLEER. In DNA, the CDR3 is TGCGCCAGCAGCCAAGGCAACCCGGGACAGTTGAACACTGAAGCTTTCTTT. Residues: CASSQGNPGQLNTEAFF.

This sequence joins TRBV20-1 and TRBJ2-2, with a possible D match to TRBD2 (5 bases). Germline V gene lookup returns CDR1 DFQATT and CDR2 SNEGSKA (reference sequence). This CDR3 region has 16 residues. Trimming pared 1 base from V and 3 bases from J, leaving 15 bases between. The CDR3 DNA sequence: TGCAGTGCTAGAGGAGAGGGCCTAGCCTACACCGGGGAGCTGTTTTTT. This gives the protein CSARGEGLAYTGELFF.